This T cell receptor beta chain was captured in a study of cytomegalovirus exposure and HLA in healthy donors. This clone came up once. Its antigen is not identified. 60 Vbeta and 13 Jbeta primers were used in PCR. Original handling: The count from a later analysis was 79 million or so unique TCR beta chains, around 10 million of them shared. TCRdb's table, derived via immunoSEQ multiplex PCR, lists solely in-frame clones and lacks some. V and J calls and clone size are copied from that table; D and trimming were computed from the DNA. The sample has approximately 97,000 clones; about 74% are singletons. Whole-study results and caveats: An analysis was carried out at a later point. It showed that HLA-associated TCR beta chains were more clonally expanded than equally common non-associated chains.

Germline loops: CDR1 SGHTA, CDR2 FQGTGA. This CDR3 contains 14 residues. The V segment lost 5 bases and the J segment 6 bases; nucleotides outside the gene matches: 6. The rearrangement uses TRBV7-3 and TRBJ2-1, with TRBD2 matching over 8 bases. The source of this sequence is a male donor in good health and CMV-seropositive. The material sequenced was PBMCs. The CDR3 sequence is CASSALGTSNEQFF. DNA of the CDR3: TGTGCCAGCAGCGCGTTAGGGACTAGCAATGAGCAGTTCTTC. The full variable domain, with the rest looked up from reference TRBV7-3 and TRBJ2-1, is GAGVSQTPSNKVTEKGKYVELRCDPISGHTALYWYRQSLGQGPEFLIYFQGTGAADDSGLPNDRFFAVRPEGSVSTLKIQRTERGDSAVYLCASSALGTSNEQFFGPGTRLTVL.